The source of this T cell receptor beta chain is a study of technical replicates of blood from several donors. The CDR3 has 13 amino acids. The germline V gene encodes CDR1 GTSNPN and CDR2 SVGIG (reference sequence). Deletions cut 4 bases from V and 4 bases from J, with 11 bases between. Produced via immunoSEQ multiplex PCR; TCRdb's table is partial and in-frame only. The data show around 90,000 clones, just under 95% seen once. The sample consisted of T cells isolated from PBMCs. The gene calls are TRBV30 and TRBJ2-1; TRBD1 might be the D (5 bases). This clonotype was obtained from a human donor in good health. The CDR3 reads CAWNRTPYNEQFF. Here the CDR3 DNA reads TGTGCCTGGAACAGGACCCCATACAATGAGCAGTTCTTC.